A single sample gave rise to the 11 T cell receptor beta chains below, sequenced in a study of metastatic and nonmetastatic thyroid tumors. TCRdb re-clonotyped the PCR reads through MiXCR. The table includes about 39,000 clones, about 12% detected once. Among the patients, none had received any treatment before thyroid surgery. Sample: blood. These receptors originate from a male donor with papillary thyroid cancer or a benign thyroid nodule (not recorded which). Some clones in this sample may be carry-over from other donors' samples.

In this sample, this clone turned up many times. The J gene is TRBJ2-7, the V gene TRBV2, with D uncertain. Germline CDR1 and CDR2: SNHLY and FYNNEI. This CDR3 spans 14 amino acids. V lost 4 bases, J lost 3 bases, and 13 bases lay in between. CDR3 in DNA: TGTGCCAGCAGTGCGGATGGTCAGCGCTACGAGCAGTACTTC. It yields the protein CASSADGQRYEQYF.

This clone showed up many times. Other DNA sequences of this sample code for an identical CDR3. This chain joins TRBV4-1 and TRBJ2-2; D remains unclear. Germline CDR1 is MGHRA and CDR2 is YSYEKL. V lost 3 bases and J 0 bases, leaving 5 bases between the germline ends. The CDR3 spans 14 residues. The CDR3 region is CASSHHTNTGELFF. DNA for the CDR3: TGCGCCAGCAGCCACCACACGAACACCGGGGAGCTGTTTTTT.

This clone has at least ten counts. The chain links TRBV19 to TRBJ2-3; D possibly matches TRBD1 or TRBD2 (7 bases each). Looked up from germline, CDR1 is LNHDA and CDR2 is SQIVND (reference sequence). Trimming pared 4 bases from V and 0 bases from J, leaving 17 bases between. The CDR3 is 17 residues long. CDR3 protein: CASSTPRGGISTDTQYF. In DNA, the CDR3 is TGTGCCAGTAGTACTCCCAGGGGGGGGATTAGCACAGATACGCAGTATTTT.

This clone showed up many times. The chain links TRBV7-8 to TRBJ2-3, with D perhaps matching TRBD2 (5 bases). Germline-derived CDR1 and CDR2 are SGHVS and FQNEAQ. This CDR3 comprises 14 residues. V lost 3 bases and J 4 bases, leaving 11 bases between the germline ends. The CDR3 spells CASSFEGRADTQYF. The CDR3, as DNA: TGTGCCAGCAGCTTTGAGGGTAGGGCAGATACGCAGTATTTT.

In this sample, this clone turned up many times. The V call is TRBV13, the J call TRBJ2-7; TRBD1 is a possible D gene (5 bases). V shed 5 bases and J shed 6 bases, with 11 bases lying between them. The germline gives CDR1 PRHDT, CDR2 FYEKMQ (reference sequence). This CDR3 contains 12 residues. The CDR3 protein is CASSPGGAEQYF. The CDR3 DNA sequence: TGTGCCAGCAGCCCGGGTGGGGCCGAGCAGTACTTC.

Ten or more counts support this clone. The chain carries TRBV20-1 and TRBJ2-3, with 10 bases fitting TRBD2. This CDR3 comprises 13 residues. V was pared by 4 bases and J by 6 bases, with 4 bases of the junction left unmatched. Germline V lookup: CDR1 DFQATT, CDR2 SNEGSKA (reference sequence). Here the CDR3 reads CSATPSGSDTQYF. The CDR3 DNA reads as TGCAGTGCTACCCCTAGCGGGAGTGATACGCAGTATTTT.

In DNA, the CDR3 is TGTGCCAGCATCCTAAGGGAGTCCCCTCAGTACTACGAGCAGTACTTC. It codes for CASILRESPQYYEQYF. V is TRBV6-2 or TRBV6-3 and J is TRBJ2-7; weak D call: TRBD2 (5 bases). The CDR3 consists of 16 residues. The germline V and J ends were trimmed by 7 bases and 3 bases, with 22 bases remaining between them. Germline V lookup: CDR1 MNHEY, CDR2 SVGEGT.

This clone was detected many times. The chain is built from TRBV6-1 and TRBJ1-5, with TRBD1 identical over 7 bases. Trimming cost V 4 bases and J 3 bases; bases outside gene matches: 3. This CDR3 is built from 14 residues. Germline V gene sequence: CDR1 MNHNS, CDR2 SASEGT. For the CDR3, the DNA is TGTGCCAGCAGTGGACAGGGATCCAATCAGCCCCAGCATTTT. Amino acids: CASSGQGSNQPQHF.

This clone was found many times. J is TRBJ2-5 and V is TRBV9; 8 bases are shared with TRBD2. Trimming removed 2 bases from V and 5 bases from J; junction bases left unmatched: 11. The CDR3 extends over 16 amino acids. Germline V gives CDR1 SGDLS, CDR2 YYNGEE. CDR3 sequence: CASSVTGGEKWETQYF. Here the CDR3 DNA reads TGTGCCAGCAGCGTTACCGGGGGGGAAAAATGGGAGACCCAGTACTTC.

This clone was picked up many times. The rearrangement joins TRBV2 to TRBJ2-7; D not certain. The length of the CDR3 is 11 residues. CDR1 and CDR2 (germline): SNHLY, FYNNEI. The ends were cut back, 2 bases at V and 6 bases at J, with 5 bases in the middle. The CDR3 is CASSEQVEQYF. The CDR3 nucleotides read TGTGCCAGCAGTGAACAGGTCGAGCAGTACTTC.

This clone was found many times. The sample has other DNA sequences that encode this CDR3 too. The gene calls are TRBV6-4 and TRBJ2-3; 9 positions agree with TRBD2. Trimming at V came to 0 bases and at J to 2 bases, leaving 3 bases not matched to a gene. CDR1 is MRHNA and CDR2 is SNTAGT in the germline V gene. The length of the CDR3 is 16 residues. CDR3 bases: TGTGCCAGCAGTGACTCAGCGGGAGGATCCACAGATACGCAGTATTTT. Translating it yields CASSDSAGGSTDTQYF.